The 25 T cell receptor beta chains given below trace back to one sample, sequenced in a study of blood T cell repertoires in COVID-19 (TCRdb year 2020). The library was produced with the immunoSEQ multiplex PCR assay. The table was pulled from immuneACCESS by TCRdb, which kept in-frame rearrangements only. Such tables lose some clones; where checked, under half of the loss comes from unresolved V genes, and the rest has no known cause. The sample yields approximately 200,000 clones; about 88% were counted once. Jointly, the top ten make up approximately 2.9% of the sample. Sequences were obtained from peripheral blood. These receptors were collected from a woman aged 30 to 39 with active or convalescent COVID-19.

This clone was seen just once. The V gene is TRBV12-3 or TRBV12-4, the J gene TRBJ1-4; TRBD1 might be the D (5 bases). The V end lost 4 bases, the J end lost 6 bases, and 9 bases lay between the germline ends. The CDR3 runs to 13 residues. CDR3 coding DNA: TGTGCCAGCAGTTATCTCAGGGATGAAAAACTGTTTTTT. Its protein is CASSYLRDEKLFF.

The rearrangement joins TRBV2 to TRBJ1-5; TRBD1 matches 7 bases. The CDR3 spans 13 residues. In germline, CDR1 is SNHLY, CDR2 FYNNEI. V lost 1 base to trimming and J lost 7 bases; unmatched junction nucleotides: 1. Here the CDR3 DNA reads TGTGCCAGCAGTGAAGTAGGGGGCCAGCCCCAGCATTTT. It specifies CASSEVGGQPQHF.

The chain joins TRBV9 to TRBJ1-4; tentative D call: TRBD1 (6 bases). The ends were cut back, 3 bases at V and 7 bases at J, with 13 bases in the middle. The CDR3 contains 14 residues. From germline, CDR1 is SGDLS and CDR2 YYNGEE. CDR3 bases: TGTGCCAGCAGCGCGGGGGGGCTTGGTGAAAAACTGTTTTTT. Its translation: CASSAGGLGEKLFF.

This clone was seen only once. Here the CDR3 DNA reads TGTGCCAGCAGTACCGGGACAGGGTTCCCCGACTACACCTTC. Amino acid sequence: CASSTGTGFPDYTF. The rearrangement uses TRBV6-5 and TRBJ1-2, with 9 bases fitting TRBD1. CDR1 is MNHEY, CDR2 SVGAGI, per germline. With V trimmed by 5 bases and J by 10 bases, 11 bases remained unmatched. The length of the CDR3 is 14 residues.

CDR3 in DNA: TGTGCCACCAGTGATTTGCCAGGGTCTACAATGAACACCGGGGAGCTGTTTTTT. It codes for CATSDLPGSTMNTGELFF. The chain is built from TRBV24-1 and TRBJ2-2, with D tentatively TRBD1 (5 bases). V lost 0 bases and J 1 base, leaving 14 bases between the germline ends. Germline V gene data show CDR1 as KGHDR and CDR2 as SFDVKD. The CDR3 is made up of 18 amino acids.

The rearrangement uses TRBV19 and TRBJ1-6; D call uncertain. V lost 8 bases, J lost 0 bases, and 14 bases lay in between. Per the germline V gene, CDR1 is LNHDA and CDR2 is SQIVND (reference sequence). The CDR3 is made up of 16 amino acids. This CDR3 reads CASQRAGSSYNSPLHF. CDR3 nucleotide sequence: TGTGCCAGTCAGAGGGCCGGCAGCTCCTATAATTCACCCCTCCACTTT.

This chain connects TRBV19 to TRBJ1-3, with D tentatively TRBD1 (5 bases). V was pared by 5 bases and J by 0 bases, with 14 bases between. The CDR3 runs to 16 residues. Germline CDR1 is LNHDA and CDR2 is SQIVND (reference sequence). The CDR3 sequence: CASSWKTAYSGNTIYF. The CDR3 bases are TGTGCCAGTAGTTGGAAGACAGCTTACTCTGGAAACACCATATATTTT.

The genes are TRBV10-3 and TRBJ2-1, with 10 positions matching TRBD2. After removal of 8 bases from V and 6 bases from J, the junction contained 10 bases not matched to a gene. The length of the CDR3 is 15 residues. The germline V gene encodes CDR1 ENHRY and CDR2 SYGVKD. DNA of the CDR3: TGTGCCATCGGACTGACTAGCGGGTCCCGCAATGAGCAGTTCTTC. Residues: CAIGLTSGSRNEQFF.

The chain recombines TRBV2 with TRBJ1-1; the D gene is possibly TRBD1 (6 bases). The V and J ends lost 5 bases and 7 bases respectively, with 14 bases between them. The CDR3 contains 13 residues. The germline V gene encodes CDR1 SNHLY and CDR2 FYNNEI. CDR3: CASSLDQGSEAFF. The CDR3 nucleotides read TGTGCCAGCAGTCTTGACCAGGGGAGTGAAGCTTTCTTT.

The rearrangement links TRBV7-9 to TRBJ1-1; D is possibly TRBD1 (6 bases). This CDR3 has 14 amino acids. V dropped 1 base and J dropped 6 bases, with 12 bases sitting between them. Germline CDR1 SEHNR, CDR2 FQNEAQ (reference sequence). CDR3 DNA: TGTGCCAGCAGCTTAGTCGGGGGGGCTCCTGAAGCTTTCTTT. This codes for CASSLVGGAPEAFF.

The chain is built from TRBV19 and TRBJ1-2; D unresolved. The CDR3 has 12 amino acids. V gave up 2 bases and J gave up 4 bases, with 5 bases separating them. The germline gives CDR1 LNHDA, CDR2 SQIVND (reference sequence). The DNA of the CDR3 is TGTGCCAGTAGTATAAGGAGCTATGGCTACACCTTC. Translation gives CASSIRSYGYTF.

The chain joins TRBV13 to TRBJ2-6; D possibly corresponds to TRBD2 (5 bases). Germline V gives CDR1 PRHDT, CDR2 FYEKMQ (reference sequence). The CDR3 runs to 16 residues. The V and J ends lost 5 bases and 0 bases respectively, with 11 bases between them. The CDR3 DNA reads TGTGCCAGCAGCCCTCTAGCTCGCTCTGGGGCCAACGTCCTGACTTTC. This codes for CASSPLARSGANVLTF. The full variable domain, with the rest looked up from reference TRBV13 and TRBJ2-6, is AAGVIQSPRHLIKEKRETATLKCYPIPRHDTVYWYQQGPGQDPQFLISFYEKMQSDKGSIPDRFSAQQFSDYHSELNMSSLELGDSALYFCASSPLARSGANVLTFGAGSRLTVL.

The rearrangement joins TRBV7-9 to TRBJ2-7, with a tentative D call TRBD2 (6 bases). From germline, CDR1 is SEHNR and CDR2 FQNEAQ (reference sequence). This CDR3 has 14 residues. The V end was cut by 5 bases, the J end by 4 bases, with 15 bases between. DNA of the CDR3: TGTGCCAGCAGCCGCGGGGACGAATGGTACGAGCAGTACTTC. This encodes CASSRGDEWYEQYF.

The J gene is TRBJ1-1, the V gene TRBV23-1, with no clear D. TRBV23-1 is designated an ORF whose function remains uncertain. The CDR3 spans 12 residues. Trimming removed 6 bases from V and 8 bases from J, with 13 bases in between. The CDR3: CASSPNTAEAFF. The CDR3 DNA reads as TGCGCCAGCAGCCCCAACACAGCAGAAGCTTTCTTT.

CDR3 bases: TGTGCCAGCAGACCTTCAGGGGAGTGGGAGACCCAGTACTTC. It translates to CASRPSGEWETQYF. The chain employs TRBV7-9 and TRBJ2-5; a possible D gene is TRBD1 (6 bases). The CDR3 length is 14 residues. In germline, CDR1 is SEHNR, CDR2 FQNEAQ (reference sequence). V was clipped by 6 bases and J by 5 bases, with 16 bases between them. The full variable domain, rest sourced from reference TRBV7-9 and TRBJ2-5, is DTGVSQNPRHKITKRGQNVTFRCDPISEHNRLYWYRQTLGQGPEFLTYFQNEAQLEKSRLLSDRFSAERPKGSFSTLEIQRTEQGDSAMYLCASRPSGEWETQYFGPGTRLLVL.

This clone was picked up one time. This chain uses TRBV6-1 with TRBJ2-6, with D possibly being TRBD1 (6 bases). Trimming took 4 bases from V and 4 from J, leaving 14 bases between them. CDR1 MNHNS and CDR2 SASEGT come from the germline V gene. The CDR3 consists of 16 residues. The CDR3 loop is CASSAPRGHGANVLTF. In DNA form, the CDR3 reads TGTGCCAGCAGTGCCCCCAGGGGACACGGGGCCAACGTCCTGACTTTC.

The J gene is TRBJ1-4, the V gene TRBV4-2; a weak D match, TRBD1 (5 bases). CDR1 and CDR2 (germline): LGHNA, YNFKEQ. Trimming removed 8 bases from V and 0 bases from J, with 10 bases in between. The CDR3 totals 14 residues. The CDR3 DNA sequence: TGTGCCAGCGGTCGACAGTCAACTAATGAAAAACTGTTTTTT. It encodes CASGRQSTNEKLFF.

V and J are TRBV12-3 or TRBV12-4 and TRBJ1-1; D is unclear. With 5 bases removed from V and 7 bases from J, the gap between germline ends came to 8 bases. This CDR3 contains 11 residues. The CDR3 region is CASSIEGEAFF. The CDR3 region has the DNA TGTGCCAGCAGTATTGAGGGTGAAGCTTTCTTT.

The gene calls are TRBV27 and TRBJ2-7; perhaps TRBD1 as D (6 bases). V was trimmed by 7 bases and J by 2 bases, leaving 12 bases between them. CDR3 size: 13 residues. Germline CDR1 and CDR2: MNHEY and SMNVEV (reference sequence). Here the CDR3 reads CASTKGDTYEQYF. The CDR3 region has the DNA TGTGCCAGCACAAAGGGGGACACCTACGAGCAGTACTTC.

The gene calls are TRBV20-1 and TRBJ1-2; no clear D. Germline V gives CDR1 DFQATT, CDR2 SNEGSKA (reference sequence). V lost 6 bases to trimming and J lost 2 bases, with 7 bases between them. This CDR3 has 11 amino acids. CDR3 DNA sequence: TGCAGTGCCCAACAGAACTATGGCTACACCTTC. Translated: CSAQQNYGYTF.

V gene TRBV10-1 combines with J gene TRBJ2-5; tentatively, D is TRBD1 (6 bases). This CDR3 is 15 amino acids long. Germline V gene sequence: CDR1 WNHNN, CDR2 SYGVQD (reference sequence). Trimming took 3 bases from V and 4 from J, leaving 15 bases between them. CDR3 sequence (DNA): TGCGCCAGCAGTGATAAATTAACAGGGAGAGAGACCCAGTACTTC. It codes for CASSDKLTGRETQYF.

The chain joins TRBV5-1 to TRBJ1-2; the match to TRBD1 covers 9 bases. The CDR3 runs 14 residues. CDR1 is SGHRS and CDR2 is YFSETQ in the germline V gene. V lost 4 bases and J lost 5; bases outside the gene matches: 6. For the CDR3, the DNA is TGCGCCAGCAGCGGGATAGGACAGGGGTATGGCTACACCTTC. The encoded protein is CASSGIGQGYGYTF.

This chain links TRBV13 with TRBJ1-1; D possibly corresponds to TRBD1 (6 bases). The CDR3 runs 14 residues. Per the germline V gene, CDR1 is PRHDT and CDR2 is FYEKMQ (reference sequence). V dropped 5 bases and J dropped 6 bases, with 16 bases sitting between them. CDR3 sequence reads: CASSTRQASPEAFF. DNA of the CDR3: TGTGCCAGCAGCACCCGACAGGCTAGTCCTGAAGCTTTCTTT.

The rearrangement joins TRBV19 to TRBJ2-1; D might be TRBD2 (5 bases). V was trimmed by 2 bases and J by 1 base, leaving 12 bases between them. The CDR3 runs 16 residues. CDR1 is LNHDA, CDR2 SQIVND, per germline (reference sequence). CDR3 region: CASSIFTSGSYNEQFF. The DNA for the CDR3 is TGTGCCAGTAGTATATTCACTAGTGGTTCCTACAATGAGCAGTTCTTC. The variable domain in full, with the rest retrieved from reference TRBV19 and TRBJ2-1, is DGGITQSPKYLFRKEGQNVTLSCEQNLNHDAMYWYRQDPGQGLRLIYYSQIVNDFQKGDIAEGYSVSREKKESFPLTVTSAQKNPTAFYLCASSIFTSGSYNEQFFGPGTRLTVL.

The J gene is TRBJ1-1, the V gene TRBV7-2, with 8 bases aligning to TRBD1. The CDR3 contains 13 residues. Germline V gene lookup returns CDR1 SGHTA and CDR2 FQGNSA. Germline trimming cut 1 base from V and 8 bases from J; bases unmatched to any gene: 3. CDR3 amino acids: CASSLDRGTEAFF. The DNA of the CDR3 is TGTGCCAGCAGCTTAGACAGGGGGACCGAAGCTTTCTTT.